This TCR beta chain is drawn from a study of CD8+ T cells in alopecia areata. Study-level findings and limits: Researchers report lesional scalp, most notably alopecia totalis/universalis, outstripped normal scalp in clonality. Normal-skin resident alphabeta T cells also appear among scalp sample sequences.

V lost 0 bases and J lost 6, with 11 bases in between. CDR3 length: 14 residues. In germline, CDR1 is SGDLS, CDR2 YYNGEE. PBMCs provided sorted CD4+ and CD8+ T cells. A note on this clone: Its specificity is not known.

The sequencing template was cDNA reverse transcribed from extracted RNA. Clones were read by immunoSEQ multiplex PCR, and TCRdb kept only the in-frame ones, dropping some. The sample gives about 200,000 clones, about 56% of which show up once; roughly 5.3% is in the top ten. This chain uses TRBV9 with TRBJ2-3, with D maybe TRBD2 (5 bases). Sequenced input: CD8+ T cells sorted from blood. The TCR originated in a human donor in good health. The CDR3: CASSVEASIDTQYF. CDR3 sequence (DNA): TGTGCCAGCAGCGTAGAGGCTAGCATCGATACGCAGTATTTT.